A single sample gave rise to the 2 T cell receptor beta chains below, sequenced in a study of cytomegalovirus exposure and HLA in healthy donors. The protocol was immunoSEQ multiplex PCR, while the TCRdb copy is restricted to in-frame clones and leaves out a portion. The profile shows 150,000 to 200,000 clones, about 80% of them singletons. The sequenced sample consisted of PBMCs. The receptors stem from a woman aged 18-35 years in good health and CMV-seropositive.

In DNA, the CDR3 is TGTGCCAGTAGTGTACAGGGGTCGAACACTGAAGCTTTCTTT. It yields the protein CASSVQGSNTEAFF. The rearrangement joins TRBV19 to TRBJ1-1; TRBD1 matches at 7 bases. Losses at the gene ends were 5 bases for V and 1 base for J; bases not matched to a gene: 4. The CDR3 has 14 amino acids. Germline CDR1 is LNHDA and CDR2 is SQIVND (reference sequence). The full variable domain, rest sourced from reference TRBV19 and TRBJ1-1, is DGGITQSPKYLFRKEGQNVTLSCEQNLNHDAMYWYRQDPGQGLRLIYYSQIVNDFQKGDIAEGYSVSREKKESFPLTVTSAQKNPTAFYLCASSVQGSNTEAFFGQGTRLTVV.

The V call is TRBV5-8, the J call TRBJ1-5; 7 positions agree with TRBD1. Looked up from germline, CDR1 is SGHTS and CDR2 is YDEGEE. The CDR3 length is 15 residues. Losses at the gene ends were 2 bases for V and 6 bases for J; bases not matched to a gene: 8. The DNA for the CDR3 is TGTGCCAGCAGCTTACCAGGGGGTAGGGGTCAGCCCCAGCATTTT. This codes for CASSLPGGRGQPQHF.